A single TCR beta chain is shown here with its context. Antigen specificity is unknown. The entry originates in a study of cytomegalovirus exposure and HLA in healthy donors. Deletions cut 5 bases from V and 6 bases from J, with 20 bases between. The length of the CDR3 is 16 residues. Germline V gene data show CDR1 as MNHEY and CDR2 as SMNVEV (reference sequence). General study points: Rare sequences made up most TCRs, while some public TCRs were found in many donors. An Asian-associated ancestry cluster reportedly showed fewer N-insertions than the roughly 670-donor mean in a later analysis.

The primer mix had 60 Vbeta and 13 Jbeta primers. Clones were read by immunoSEQ multiplex PCR, and TCRdb kept only the in-frame ones, dropping some. The sample lists roughly 220,000 clones, about 70% occurring once. V usage is TRBV27 and J usage is TRBJ2-1; D perhaps matches TRBD1 (5 bases). The clonotype originates from a man aged 35 to 55 in good health and CMV-seropositive. Material for sequencing was PBMCs. CDR3 DNA: TGTGCCAGCAGTCTAGGGGTAGGTAGCCCCCCCAATGAGCAGTTCTTC. It specifies CASSLGVGSPPNEQFF.